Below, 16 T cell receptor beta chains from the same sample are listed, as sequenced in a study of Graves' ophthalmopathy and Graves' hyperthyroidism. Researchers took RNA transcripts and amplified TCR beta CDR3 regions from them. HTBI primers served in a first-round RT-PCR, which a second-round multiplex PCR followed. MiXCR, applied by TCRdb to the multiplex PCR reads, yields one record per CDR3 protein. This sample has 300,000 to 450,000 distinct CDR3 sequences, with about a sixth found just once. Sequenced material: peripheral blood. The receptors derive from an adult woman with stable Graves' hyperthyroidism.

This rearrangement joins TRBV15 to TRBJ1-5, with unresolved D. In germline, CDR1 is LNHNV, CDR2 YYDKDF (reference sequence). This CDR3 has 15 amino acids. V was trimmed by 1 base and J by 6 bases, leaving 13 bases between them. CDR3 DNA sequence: TGTGCCACCAGCAGAGCGAGGGAGGAAAGTCAGCCCCAGCATTTT. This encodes CATSRAREESQPQHF.

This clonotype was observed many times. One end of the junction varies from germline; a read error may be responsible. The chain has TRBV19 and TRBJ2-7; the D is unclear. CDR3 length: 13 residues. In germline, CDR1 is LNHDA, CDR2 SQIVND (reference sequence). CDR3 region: CASSLADSCEQYF. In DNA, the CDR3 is TGTGCCAGTAGTCTCGCAGATTCCTGCGAGCAGTACTTC. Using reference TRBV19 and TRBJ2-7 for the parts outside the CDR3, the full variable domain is DGGITQSPKYLFRKEGQNVTLSCEQNLNHDAMYWYRQDPGQGLRLIYYSQIVNDFQKGDIAEGYSVSREKKESFPLTVTSAQKNPTAFYLCASSLADSCEQYFGPGTRLTVT.

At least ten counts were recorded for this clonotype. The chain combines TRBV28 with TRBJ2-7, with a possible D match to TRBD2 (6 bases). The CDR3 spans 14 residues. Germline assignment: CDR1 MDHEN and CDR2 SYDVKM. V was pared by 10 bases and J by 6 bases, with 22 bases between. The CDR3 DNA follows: TGTGCCATCCAAGGCCCTGGAGGGATGGGCGAGCAGTACTTC. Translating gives CAIQGPGGMGEQYF.

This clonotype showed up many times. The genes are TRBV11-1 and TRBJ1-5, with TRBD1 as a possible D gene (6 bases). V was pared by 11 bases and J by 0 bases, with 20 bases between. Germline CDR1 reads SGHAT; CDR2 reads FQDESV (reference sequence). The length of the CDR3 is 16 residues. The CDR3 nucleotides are TGTGCCCGCGGGACAAGAGCTGTGGGTAGCAATCAGCCCCAGCATTTT. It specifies CARGTRAVGSNQPQHF.

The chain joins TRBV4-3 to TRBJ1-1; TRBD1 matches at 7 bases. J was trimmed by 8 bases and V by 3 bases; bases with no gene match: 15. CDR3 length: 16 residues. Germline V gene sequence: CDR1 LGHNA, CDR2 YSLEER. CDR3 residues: CASSQVFRDRHGEAFF. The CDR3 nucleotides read TGCGCCAGCAGCCAGGTTTTTAGGGACAGACATGGGGAAGCTTTCTTT.

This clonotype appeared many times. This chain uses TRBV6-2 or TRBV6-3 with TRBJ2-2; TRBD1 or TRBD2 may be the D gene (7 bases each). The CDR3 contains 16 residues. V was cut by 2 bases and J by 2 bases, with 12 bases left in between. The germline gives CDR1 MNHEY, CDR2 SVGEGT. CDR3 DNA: TGTGCCAGCAGTTACCAGGGGGGGCCCAACACCGGGGAGCTGTTTTTT. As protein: CASSYQGGPNTGELFF.

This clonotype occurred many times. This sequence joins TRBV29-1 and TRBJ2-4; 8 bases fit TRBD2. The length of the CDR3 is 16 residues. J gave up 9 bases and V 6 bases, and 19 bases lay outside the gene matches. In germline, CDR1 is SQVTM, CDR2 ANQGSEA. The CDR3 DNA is TGCAGCGTCGACGGGGGGGCAACCGGCCCCCTGCGCATTCAGTACTTC. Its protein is CSVDGGATGPLRIQYF.

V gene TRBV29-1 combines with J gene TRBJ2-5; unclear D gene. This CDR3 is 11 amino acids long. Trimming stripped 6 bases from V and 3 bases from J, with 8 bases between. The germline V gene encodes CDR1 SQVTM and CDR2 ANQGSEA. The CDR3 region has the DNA TGCAGCGTCGCAGCCGAAGAGACCCAGTACTTC. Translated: CSVAAEETQYF.

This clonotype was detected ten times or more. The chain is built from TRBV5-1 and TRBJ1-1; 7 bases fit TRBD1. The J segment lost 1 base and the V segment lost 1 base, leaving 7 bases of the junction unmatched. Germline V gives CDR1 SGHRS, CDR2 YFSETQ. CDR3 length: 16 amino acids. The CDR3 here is CASSLFDRATNTEAFF. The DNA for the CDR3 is TGCGCCAGCAGCTTGTTTGACAGGGCGACGAACACTGAAGCTTTCTTT.

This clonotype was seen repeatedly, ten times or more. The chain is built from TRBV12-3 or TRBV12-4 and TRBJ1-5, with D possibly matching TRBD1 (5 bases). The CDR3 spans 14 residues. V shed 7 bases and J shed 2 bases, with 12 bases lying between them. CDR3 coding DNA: TGTGCCAGCACCGGGACGGAGGGCAATCAGCCCCAGCATTTT. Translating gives CASTGTEGNQPQHF.

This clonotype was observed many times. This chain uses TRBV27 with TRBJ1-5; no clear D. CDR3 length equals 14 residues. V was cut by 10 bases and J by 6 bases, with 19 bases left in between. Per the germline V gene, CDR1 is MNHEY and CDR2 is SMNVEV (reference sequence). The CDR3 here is CATPASKGGQPQHF. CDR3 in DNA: TGTGCCACCCCAGCCTCGAAAGGAGGTCAGCCCCAGCATTTT.

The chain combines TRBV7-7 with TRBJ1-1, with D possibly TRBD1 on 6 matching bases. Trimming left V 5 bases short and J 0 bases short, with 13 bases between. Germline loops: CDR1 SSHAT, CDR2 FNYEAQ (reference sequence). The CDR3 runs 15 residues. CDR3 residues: CASSPQGGLNTEAFF. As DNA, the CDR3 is TGTGCCAGCAGCCCCCAAGGGGGGTTGAACACTGAAGCTTTCTTT.

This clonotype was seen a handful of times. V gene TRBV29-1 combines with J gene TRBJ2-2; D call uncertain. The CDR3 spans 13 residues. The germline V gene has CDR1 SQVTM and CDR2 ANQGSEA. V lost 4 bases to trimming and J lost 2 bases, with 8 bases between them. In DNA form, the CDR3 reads TGCAGCGTTGGGGCAGTAAACACCGGGGAGCTGTTTTTT. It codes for CSVGAVNTGELFF.

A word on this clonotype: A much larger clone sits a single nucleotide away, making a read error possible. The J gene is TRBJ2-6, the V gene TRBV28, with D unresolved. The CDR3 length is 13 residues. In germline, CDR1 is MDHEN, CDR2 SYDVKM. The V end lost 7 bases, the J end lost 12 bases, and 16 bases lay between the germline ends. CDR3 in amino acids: CASTASDIGVLTF. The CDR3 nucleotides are TGTGCCAGCACTGCCTCCGACATTGGCGTCCTGACTTTC.

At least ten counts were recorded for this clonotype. CDR3 region: CASRDRQETQYF. The DNA of the CDR3 is TGTGCCAGCCGGGACAGGCAAGAGACCCAGTACTTC. The chain has TRBV12-3 or TRBV12-4 and TRBJ2-5; TRBD1 agrees at 8 bases. The CDR3 consists of 12 residues. V shed 8 bases and J 2 bases; nucleotides not matched to a gene: 1.

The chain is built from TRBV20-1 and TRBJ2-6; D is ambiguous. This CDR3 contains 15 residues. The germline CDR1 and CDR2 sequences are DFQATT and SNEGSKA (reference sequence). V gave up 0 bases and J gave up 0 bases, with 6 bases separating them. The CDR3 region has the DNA TGCAGTGCTAGAGAATTCGACTCTGGGGCCAACGTCCTGACTTTC. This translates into CSAREFDSGANVLTF.